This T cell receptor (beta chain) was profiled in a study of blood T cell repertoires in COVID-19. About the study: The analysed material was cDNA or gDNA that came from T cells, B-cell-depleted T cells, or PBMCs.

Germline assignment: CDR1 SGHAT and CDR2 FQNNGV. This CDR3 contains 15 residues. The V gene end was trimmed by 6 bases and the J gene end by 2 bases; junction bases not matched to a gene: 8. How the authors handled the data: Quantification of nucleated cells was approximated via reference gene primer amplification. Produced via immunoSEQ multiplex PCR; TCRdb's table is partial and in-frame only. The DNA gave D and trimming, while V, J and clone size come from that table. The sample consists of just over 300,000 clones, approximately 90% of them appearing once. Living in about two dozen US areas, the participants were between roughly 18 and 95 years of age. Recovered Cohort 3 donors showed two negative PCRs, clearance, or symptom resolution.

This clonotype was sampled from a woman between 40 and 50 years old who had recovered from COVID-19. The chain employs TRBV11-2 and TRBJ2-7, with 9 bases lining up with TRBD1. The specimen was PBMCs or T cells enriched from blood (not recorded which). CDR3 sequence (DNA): TGTGCCAGCAGAGGCACAGGGGGCTCCCCCTACGAGCAGTACTTC. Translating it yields CASRGTGGSPYEQYF.